This T cell receptor (beta chain) was recovered during a study of blood T cells in healthy people across ages. Findings of the study overall: Those diversity estimates obtained from one million T cells were thought to be underestimates. TCR beta diversity per million T cells fell roughly linearly with age.

This clonotype was observed a few times. What it binds is unknown. With a J-beta primer mix and a sample-barcoded 5' primer, a second PCR ran roughly 6 to 11 cycles. TCRdb used MiXCR to reprocess the 5' RACE reads, holding one entry per CDR3 protein. The sample shows roughly 1,000,000 distinct CDR3 sequences, less than 25% of them seen only once. This CDR3 contains 14 residues. The germline gives CDR1 SQVTM, CDR2 ANQGSEA. Those donating, healthy Caucasian individuals from Russia, were aged roughly 6 to 100. The same specimen was also included in a second study, on T cells of mothers and their children. As that report states: The authors detected no persistent microchimeric T cell clones.

The chain is built from TRBV29-1 and TRBJ2-4; D remains unclear. Sequencing was performed on blood. The clonotype comes from a girl aged 2-10 years in good health. In DNA form, the CDR3 reads TGCAGTGCCTCGGATCATCTAGCCAAAAACATTCAGTACTTC. Translating it yields CSASDHLAKNIQYF.